One and the same sample provided the 20 T cell receptor beta chains below, sequenced in a study of shared clonotypes between healthy human individuals. Profiled with immunoSEQ multiplex PCR; TCRdb holds only in-frame clones, not every one. Here the sample spans a few hundred thousand clones, roughly 85% being singletons. The specimen was PBMCs. These receptors were taken from a woman between 40 and 50 years old in good health. Some clones in this sample may be carry-over from other donors' samples.

This clone was found a few times. The chain joins TRBV30 to TRBJ1-2; no reliable D call. The CDR3 is 12 amino acids. V was cut by 5 bases and J by 9 bases, with 16 bases left in between. Germline CDR1 is GTSNPN and CDR2 is SVGIG (reference sequence). The CDR3 here is CAWFNSDPRYTF. CDR3 sequence (DNA): TGTGCCTGGTTCAACAGCGACCCTCGCTACACCTTC.

The genes are TRBV5-5 and TRBJ2-7, with 10 bases aligning to TRBD2. This CDR3 comprises 16 residues. CDR1 is SGHKS and CDR2 is YYEKEE in the germline V gene (reference sequence). V was clipped by 2 bases and J by 0 bases; unmatched bases: 5. The CDR3 DNA follows: TGTGCCAGCAGCTTCCCCTCTAGCGGGAGCTCCTACGAGCAGTACTTC. Protein product: CASSFPSSGSSYEQYF.

The genes are TRBV7-9 and TRBJ1-1; D might be TRBD1 (6 bases). Germline CDR1 SEHNR, CDR2 FQNEAQ (reference sequence). Trimming shortened V by 1 base and J by 0 bases, and 9 bases separated the two germline ends. This CDR3 has 15 residues. The CDR3 loop is CASSLGTAMNTEAFF. The CDR3 DNA follows: TGTGCCAGCAGCTTAGGGACAGCAATGAACACTGAAGCTTTCTTT.

The rearrangement joins TRBV7-2 to TRBJ2-2, with 12 positions matching TRBD2. With V trimmed by 5 bases and J by 1 base, 2 bases remained unmatched. The CDR3 sequence is 16 residues long. The germline V gene has CDR1 SGHTA and CDR2 FQGNSA. The CDR3 loop reads CASSLLAGGNTGELFF. The DNA for the CDR3 is TGTGCCAGCAGCCTACTAGCGGGAGGGAACACCGGGGAGCTGTTTTTT.

The chain combines TRBV10-2 with TRBJ2-3; 13 bases agree with TRBD2. Germline loops: CDR1 WSHSY, CDR2 SAAADI. The CDR3 length is 18 residues. Trimming cost V 10 bases and J 2 bases; bases outside gene matches: 15. CDR3 nucleotides: TGCGCCACTAGAGGGACTAGCGGGAACTCCTTACCCACAGATACGCAGTATTTT. Translated, it gives CATRGTSGNSLPTDTQYF.

The CDR3 sequence is CASSVDGNYYNEQFF. Here the CDR3 DNA reads TGTGCCAGCAGCGTAGACGGGAACTACTACAATGAGCAGTTCTTC. The chain uses TRBV9 and TRBJ2-1, with a possible D match to TRBD2 (5 bases). The CDR3 loop spans 15 amino acids. The V and J ends lost 0 bases and 3 bases respectively, with 10 bases between them. The germline gives CDR1 SGDLS, CDR2 YYNGEE.

The chain joins TRBV7-2 to TRBJ2-5; D call uncertain. V lost 1 base and J 5 bases, leaving 8 bases between the germline ends. The germline V gene encodes CDR1 SGHTA and CDR2 FQGNSA. The CDR3 has 13 amino acids. The DNA for the CDR3 is TGTGCCAGCAGCTTAGTGGTGTTGGAGACCCAGTACTTC. It translates to CASSLVVLETQYF.

The chain is built from TRBV15 and TRBJ1-1; tentatively, D is TRBD1 (6 bases). The CDR3 contains 14 residues. Between the trimmed V and J ends, which lost 1 base and 9 bases, there was a span of 15 bases. The germline gives CDR1 LNHNV, CDR2 YYDKDF (reference sequence). CDR3 coding DNA: TGTGCCACCAGCAGAGTGGAGGACAGAGGCAAAGCTTTCTTT. Amino acids: CATSRVEDRGKAFF.

The chain recombines TRBV2 with TRBJ2-7; TRBD2 matches at 16 bases. The CDR3 covers 15 residues. V lost 6 bases, J lost 9 bases, and 8 bases stayed unmatched. Germline V gene sequence: CDR1 SNHLY, CDR2 FYNNEI. CDR3 bases: TGTGCCAGCAGAACCCCGGGACTAGCGGGAGGGGTGCAGTACTTC. This gives the protein CASRTPGLAGGVQYF. Using reference TRBV2 and TRBJ2-7 for the parts outside the CDR3, the full variable domain is EPEVTQTPSHQVTQMGQEVILRCVPISNHLYFYWYRQILGQKVEFLVSFYNNEISEKSEIFDDQFSVERPDGSNFTLKIRSTKLEDSAMYFCASRTPGLAGGVQYFGPGTRLTVT.

The rearrangement links TRBV18 to TRBJ1-4, with D tentatively TRBD1 (5 bases). Germline V CDR1 and CDR2: KGHSH, LQKENI. The CDR3 runs to 16 residues. Trimming removed 4 bases from V and 0 bases from J, with 12 bases in between. The CDR3 loop is CASSLGADPTNEKLFF. The CDR3 DNA is TGTGCCAGCTCACTAGGGGCAGACCCAACTAATGAAAAACTGTTTTTT. Supplemented by reference TRBV18 and TRBJ1-4, the full variable domain reads NAGVMQNPRHLVRRRGQEARLRCSPMKGHSHVYWYRQLPEEGLKFMVYLQKENIIDESGMPKERFSAEFPKEGPSILRIQQVVRGDSAAYFCASSLGADPTNEKLFFGSGTQLSVL.

This clone was seen ten or more times. V is TRBV9 and J is TRBJ2-2, with 8 bases matching TRBD2. CDR3 length: 16 amino acids. In germline, CDR1 is SGDLS, CDR2 YYNGEE. Trimming took 4 bases from V and 4 from J; bases not matched to a gene: 9. CDR3 protein: CASSSPYGTSTGELFF. CDR3 DNA sequence: TGTGCCAGCAGCTCCCCATATGGGACTAGCACCGGGGAGCTGTTTTTT.

This sequence joins TRBV11-3 and TRBJ1-1; no reliable D call. The germline CDR1 and CDR2 sequences are SGHNT and YENEEA. The CDR3 consists of 12 residues. V gave up 6 bases and J gave up 1 base, with 6 bases separating them. The CDR3 protein is CASRAENTEAFF. DNA of the CDR3: TGTGCCAGCAGGGCGGAGAACACTGAAGCTTTCTTT.

V gene TRBV5-4 combines with J gene TRBJ1-1; D not resolved. Germline loops: CDR1 SGHNT, CDR2 YYREEE (reference sequence). Trimming took off 4 bases at V and 1 base at J, with 11 bases between the two ends. The CDR3 is 14 residues long. This chain's CDR3 is CASSLNRWNTEAFF. In nucleotides, the CDR3 is TGTGCCAGCAGCCTTAACCGGTGGAACACTGAAGCTTTCTTT.

The rearrangement uses TRBV7-8 and TRBJ2-7; no clear D gene. V was clipped by 4 bases and J by 4 bases, with 11 bases between them. CDR1 is SGHVS, CDR2 FQNEAQ, per germline. CDR3 size: 13 residues. The CDR3 sequence is CASSSALGYEQYF. The CDR3, as DNA: TGTGCCAGCAGCTCAGCTCTCGGTTACGAGCAGTACTTC.

The chain combines TRBV7-2 with TRBJ2-3; D may be TRBD2 (5 bases). Trimming took 3 bases from V and 2 from J, leaving 9 bases between them. Germline-derived CDR1 and CDR2 are SGHTA and FQGNSA. The CDR3 consists of 14 residues. DNA of the CDR3: TGTGCCAGCAGCTTCCGGGATTCCACAGATACGCAGTATTTT. This gives the protein CASSFRDSTDTQYF.

The rearrangement uses TRBV28 and TRBJ2-5; D unclear. The CDR3 sequence is 13 residues long. Per the germline V gene, CDR1 is MDHEN and CDR2 is SYDVKM. Trimming stripped 3 bases from V and 0 bases from J, with 5 bases between. CDR3 protein: CASSFSDQETQYF. DNA for the CDR3: TGTGCCAGCAGTTTTTCGGACCAAGAGACCCAGTACTTC.

V usage is TRBV5-4 and J usage is TRBJ2-7; no clear D gene. Germline V CDR1 and CDR2: SGHNT, YYREEE (reference sequence). The CDR3 covers 17 residues. The V gene lost 0 bases and the J gene lost 1 base, with 17 bases spanning the gap. The CDR3 DNA reads as TGTGCCAGCAGCTTGGCCCCCCCAAGGACGGATTCCTACGAGCAGTACTTC. This translates into CASSLAPPRTDSYEQYF.

The chain joins TRBV10-3 to TRBJ1-5; D call uncertain. Trimming stripped 0 bases from V and 4 bases from J, with 13 bases between. CDR1 ENHRY and CDR2 SYGVKD come from the germline V gene. This CDR3 spans 16 amino acids. CDR3 nucleotides: TGTGCCATCAGTGAGTCTGGAGGGCACGGGAATCAGCCCCAGCATTTT. Translated, it gives CAISESGGHGNQPQHF.

The chain has TRBV6-5 and TRBJ2-7, with 9 nucleotides matching TRBD2. Trimming cost V 4 bases and J 2 bases; bases outside gene matches: 3. The V gene's germline CDR1 is MNHEY and CDR2 SVGAGI. The CDR3 contains 14 residues. Here the CDR3 DNA reads TGTGCCAGCAGTTTGGGACTAGCCACCTACGAGCAGTACTTC. Amino acid sequence: CASSLGLATYEQYF.

This sequence joins TRBV6-5 and TRBJ2-7, with 8 positions matching TRBD1. Germline assignment: CDR1 MNHEY and CDR2 SVGAGI. J lost 2 bases, V lost 6 bases, and 3 bases had no gene match. The CDR3 spans 13 residues. CDR3: CASRDRVTYEQYF. CDR3 in DNA: TGTGCCAGCAGGGACAGGGTCACCTACGAGCAGTACTTC.